These 14 T cell receptor beta chains originate from one sample sequenced in a study of cytomegalovirus exposure and HLA in healthy donors. 13 Jbeta primers and 60 Vbeta primers were used for the PCR. Assay used: immunoSEQ multiplex PCR; TCRdb lists only in-frame clones, some missing. This table holds roughly 100,000 clones, more than 60% found once. Material: PBMCs. These receptors all stem from a woman aged 40 to 50 in good health and CMV-seropositive.

V is TRBV18 and J is TRBJ2-7; 14 bases map to TRBD2. Losses at the gene ends were 3 bases for V and 7 bases for J; bases not matched to a gene: 8. The CDR3 is 16 amino acids. Germline assignment: CDR1 KGHSH and CDR2 LQKENI. Here the CDR3 reads CASSPTGLAGVGEQYF. Written as DNA, the CDR3 is TGTGCCAGCTCACCGACGGGACTAGCGGGAGTTGGGGAGCAGTACTTC.

The chain recombines TRBV5-6 with TRBJ1-1, with D perhaps TRBD1 (5 bases). CDR3 length: 14 amino acids. Germline CDR1 is SGHDT and CDR2 is YYEEEE. V lost 2 bases and J 3 bases, leaving 11 bases between the germline ends. The CDR3 DNA reads as TGTGCCAGCAGCTTTCAGGGTCGGGACACTGAAGCTTTCTTT. Translation: CASSFQGRDTEAFF.

The chain combines TRBV15 with TRBJ2-5; D gene unclear. The DNA end is a closer match to TRBJ2-7, so the J assignment may be wrong. Germline V gene data show CDR1 as LNHNV and CDR2 as YYDKDF (reference sequence). The CDR3 consists of 15 residues. CDR3 in DNA: TGTGCCACCAGCATAGACACGGTTCCCTCCTACGAGCAGTACTTC. It translates to CATSIDTVPSYEQYF.

This clone was seen a few times. V usage is TRBV7-2 and J usage is TRBJ2-7, with TRBD2 as a possible D gene (7 bases). CDR1 SGHTA and CDR2 FQGNSA come from the germline V gene. Trimming removed 5 bases at V and 0 bases at J, with 23 bases between. The CDR3 runs to 18 residues. The DNA of the CDR3 is TGTGCCAGCAGCCCTAGAAGGGGGGGCGGTCTAAGCTCCTACGAGCAGTACTTC. This codes for CASSPRRGGGLSSYEQYF.

The chain couples TRBV7-3 to TRBJ1-1, with 12 bases identical to TRBD1. The germline CDR1 and CDR2 sequences are SGHTA and FQGTGA. The J segment lost 0 bases and the V segment lost 5 bases, leaving 4 bases of the junction unmatched. The CDR3 covers 16 residues. CDR3 loop: CASSDGDRGLNTEAFF. CDR3 DNA: TGTGCCAGCAGCGACGGGGACAGGGGGCTGAACACTGAAGCTTTCTTT.

The rearrangement uses TRBV9 and TRBJ1-1; D call uncertain. Trimming took 3 bases from V and 1 from J, leaving 10 bases between them. Germline loops: CDR1 SGDLS, CDR2 YYNGEE. The CDR3 is 14 residues long. The CDR3 spells CASSALPWNTEAFF. The CDR3 DNA reads TGTGCCAGCAGCGCCCTTCCTTGGAACACTGAAGCTTTCTTT.

Here the CDR3 reads CASSSQGGTEAFF. The CDR3 DNA is TGCGCCAGCAGTTCACAGGGGGGCACTGAAGCTTTCTTT. The chain uses TRBV5-1 and TRBJ1-1; 8 bases match TRBD1. Germline values: CDR1 SGHRS, CDR2 YFSETQ. The trim removed 5 bases at V and 4 bases at J, leaving 4 bases unmatched. The CDR3 has 13 amino acids.

The gene calls are TRBV5-4 and TRBJ2-1; 9 nucleotides line up with TRBD2. Germline V gene sequence: CDR1 SGHNT, CDR2 YYREEE (reference sequence). CDR3 size: 17 residues. Trimming at V came to 3 bases and at J to 0 bases, leaving 7 bases not matched to a gene. CDR3 sequence reads: CASSSRGSGGSYNEQFF. CDR3 bases: TGTGCCAGCAGCTCCCGGGGTAGCGGGGGCTCCTACAATGAGCAGTTCTTC.

The chain recombines TRBV7-9 with TRBJ2-5; possibly TRBD1 for D (6 bases). The germline CDR1 and CDR2 sequences are SEHNR and FQNEAQ (reference sequence). CDR3 length equals 11 residues. V was cut by 6 bases and J by 5 bases, with 7 bases left in between. As DNA, the CDR3 is TGTGCCAGCAGTCAGGGGGAGACCCAGTACTTC. Translating it yields CASSQGETQYF.

The rearrangement joins TRBV2 to TRBJ1-1; 7 nucleotides align to TRBD1. V shed 5 bases and J 7 bases; nucleotides not matched to a gene: 4. Germline assignment: CDR1 SNHLY and CDR2 FYNNEI. The CDR3 runs to 12 residues. CDR3 DNA sequence: TGTGCCAGCAGTCTAGACAGGGTTGAAGCTTTCTTT. Translating gives CASSLDRVEAFF.

This clone was detected only a few times. The chain links TRBV5-6 to TRBJ1-5; D ambiguous. Trimming stripped 0 bases from V and 1 base from J, with 11 bases between. The CDR3 runs 16 residues. Per germline, CDR1 SGHDT and CDR2 YYEEEE. The CDR3 spells CASSLAAGKSNQPQHF. DNA of the CDR3: TGTGCCAGCAGCTTGGCGGCAGGTAAAAGCAATCAGCCCCAGCATTTT.

The rearrangement joins TRBV7-2 to TRBJ1-2, with TRBD1 matching 9 bases. The CDR3 runs 16 residues. Trimming at V came to 3 bases and at J to 5 bases, leaving 10 bases not matched to a gene. Germline lookup yields CDR1 SGHTA and CDR2 FQGNSA. DNA of the CDR3: TGTGCCAGCAGCTTCCCCGGGACAGGGCTGGCGTATGGCTACACCTTC. This sequence encodes CASSFPGTGLAYGYTF.

The chain is built from TRBV5-4 and TRBJ2-3; tentatively, D is TRBD2 (5 bases). Germline V lookup: CDR1 SGHNT, CDR2 YYREEE (reference sequence). This CDR3 has 14 residues. Trimming left V 2 bases short and J 0 bases short, with 7 bases between. The chain's CDR3 is CASSFLASTDTQYF. In DNA form, the CDR3 reads TGTGCCAGCAGCTTCCTAGCCAGCACAGATACGCAGTATTTT.

The CDR3 spells CASSLFPKKAGTSYNEQFF. CDR3 nucleotides: TGTGCCAGCAGCTTATTCCCGAAAAAAGCGGGAACCAGCTACAATGAGCAGTTCTTC. The chain carries TRBV7-4 and TRBJ2-1, with 7 bases identical to TRBD2. The CDR3 runs to 19 residues. CDR1 is SGHVT, CDR2 SQSDAQ, per germline. The V gene end was trimmed by 2 bases and the J gene end by 3 bases; junction bases not matched to a gene: 16. Full variable domain (rest looked up from reference TRBV7-4 and TRBJ2-1): GAGVSQSPRYKVAKRGRDVALRCDSISGHVTLYWYRQTLGQGSEVLTYSQSDAQRDKSGRPSGRFSAERPERSVSTLKIQRTEQGDSAVYLCASSLFPKKAGTSYNEQFFGPGTRLTVL.